What follows are 2 T cell receptor beta chains derived from one specimen sequenced in a study of radiation and T cells in renal cell carcinoma. Time point specified: baseline pretreatment blood. Noted treatment: 15 Gy SBRT to primary tumor, nephrectomy 4 weeks later. Clones were sequenced by immunoSEQ multiplex PCR, and TCRdb holds only the in-frame ones, with some missing. The sample lists 150,000 or so clones, about 88% seen once, with 4.1% in the top ten. The source material was blood, sampled from a patient whose treatment included radiotherapy and nephrectomy. The receptor source for this set is a woman in her seventies with renal cell carcinoma.

The chain links TRBV14 to TRBJ2-5, with D unclear. V gave up 5 bases and J gave up 2 bases, with 6 bases separating them. The CDR3 is 12 amino acids. From germline, CDR1 is SGHDN and CDR2 FVKESK. The CDR3 DNA reads TGTGCCAGCAGCGGCCTACAAGAGACCCAGTACTTC. Encoded protein: CASSGLQETQYF.

J is TRBJ2-7 and V is TRBV11-3; no definite D call. This CDR3 comprises 13 residues. Germline CDR1 reads SGHNT; CDR2 reads YENEEA. V lost 2 bases to trimming and J lost 3 bases, with 8 bases between them. The CDR3 DNA reads as TGTGCCAGCAGCTTAACTCCCAGCTACGAGCAGTACTTC. The encoded protein is CASSLTPSYEQYF. Full variable domain (outside the CDR3, taken from reference TRBV11-3 and TRBJ2-7): EAGVVQSPRYKIIEKKQPVAFWCNPISGHNTLYWYLQNLGQGPELLIRYENEEAVDDSQLPKDRFSAERLKGVDSTLKIQPAELGDSAVYLCASSLTPSYEQYFGPGTRLTVT.